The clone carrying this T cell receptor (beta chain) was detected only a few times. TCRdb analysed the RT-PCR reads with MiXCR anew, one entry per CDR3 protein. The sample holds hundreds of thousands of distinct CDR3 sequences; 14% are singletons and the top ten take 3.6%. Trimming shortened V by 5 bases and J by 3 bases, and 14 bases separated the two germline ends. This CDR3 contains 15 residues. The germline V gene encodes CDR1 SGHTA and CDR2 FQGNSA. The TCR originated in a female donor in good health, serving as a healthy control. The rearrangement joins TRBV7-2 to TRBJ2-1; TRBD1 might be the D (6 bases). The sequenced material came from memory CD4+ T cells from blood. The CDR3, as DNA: TGTGCCAGCAGCCGGGACACCGGAGGCTACAATGAGCAGTTCTTC. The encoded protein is CASSRDTGGYNEQFF.